The source of this T cell receptor (beta chain) is a study of blood T cell repertoires in COVID-19. Study-level background: Collection of acute and convalescent COVID-19 samples took place in the United States, Italy and Spain.

Produced via immunoSEQ multiplex PCR; TCRdb's table is partial and in-frame only. The sample includes 130,000 to 150,000 clones, 75% to 90% of them seen just once. Germline CDR1 LNHDA, CDR2 SQIVND (reference sequence). The CDR3 length is 17 residues. Trimming took 3 bases from V and 6 from J, leaving 21 bases between them. The clonotype was recovered from a man between 50 and 59 years old who had recovered from COVID-19. Sequencing was done on a sample of peripheral blood. This chain joins TRBV19 and TRBJ2-1; D is perhaps TRBD2 (6 bases). In nucleotides, the CDR3 is TGTGCCAGTAGTATGGTTAGTCGGCGGGGCGACTCCAATGAGCAGTTCTTC. Residues: CASSMVSRRGDSNEQFF.